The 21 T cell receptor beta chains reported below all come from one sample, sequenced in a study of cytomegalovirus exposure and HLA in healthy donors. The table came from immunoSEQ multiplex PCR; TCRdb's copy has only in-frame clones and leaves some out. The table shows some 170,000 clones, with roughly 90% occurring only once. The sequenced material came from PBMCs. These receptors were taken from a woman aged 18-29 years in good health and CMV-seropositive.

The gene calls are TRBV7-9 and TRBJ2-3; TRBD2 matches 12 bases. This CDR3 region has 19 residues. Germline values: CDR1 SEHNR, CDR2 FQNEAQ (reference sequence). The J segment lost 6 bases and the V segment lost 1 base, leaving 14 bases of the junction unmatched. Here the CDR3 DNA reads TGTGCCAGCAGCTTAGGACCCTCGACTAGCGGGAGAGTTTCGGATACGCAGTATTTT. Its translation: CASSLGPSTSGRVSDTQYF.

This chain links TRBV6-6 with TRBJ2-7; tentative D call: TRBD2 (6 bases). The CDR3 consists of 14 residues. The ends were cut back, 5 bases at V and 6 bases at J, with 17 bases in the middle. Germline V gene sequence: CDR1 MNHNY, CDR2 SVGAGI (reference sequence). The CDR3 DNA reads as TGTGCCAGCAGTCGCGAAACTAGCCGGGTCGAGCAGTACTTC. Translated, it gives CASSRETSRVEQYF.

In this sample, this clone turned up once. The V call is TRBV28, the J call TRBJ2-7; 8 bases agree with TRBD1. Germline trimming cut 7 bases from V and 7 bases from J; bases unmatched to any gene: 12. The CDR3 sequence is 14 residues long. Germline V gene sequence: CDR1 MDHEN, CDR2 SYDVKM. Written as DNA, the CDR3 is TGTGCCAGCACTAAACAGGGGGTGGCATGGGAGCAGTACTTC. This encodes CASTKQGVAWEQYF.

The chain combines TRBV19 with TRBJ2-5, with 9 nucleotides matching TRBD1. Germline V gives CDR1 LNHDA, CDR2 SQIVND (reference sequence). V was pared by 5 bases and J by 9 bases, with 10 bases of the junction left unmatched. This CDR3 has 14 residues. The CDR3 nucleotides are TGTGCCAGTAGTCCGGACAGGGGAAAGGGGTCCCAGTACTTC. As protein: CASSPDRGKGSQYF.

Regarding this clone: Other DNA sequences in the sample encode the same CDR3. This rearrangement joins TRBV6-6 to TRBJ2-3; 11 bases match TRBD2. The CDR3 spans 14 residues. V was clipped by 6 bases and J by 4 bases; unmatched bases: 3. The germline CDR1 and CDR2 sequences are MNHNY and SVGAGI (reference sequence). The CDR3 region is CASRPGLAADTQYF. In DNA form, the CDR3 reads TGTGCCAGCAGGCCGGGACTAGCGGCAGATACGCAGTATTTT.

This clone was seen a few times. The CDR3 here is CAWGLAQETQYF. CDR3 nucleotides: TGTGCCTGGGGGTTAGCCCAAGAGACCCAGTACTTC. The chain employs TRBV30 and TRBJ2-5; D unclear. CDR3 size: 12 residues. CDR1 GTSNPN and CDR2 SVGIG come from the germline V gene (reference sequence). Trimming took off 5 bases at V and 1 base at J, with 8 bases between the two ends.

As DNA, the CDR3 is TGTGCCAGTACCTACGGTCACACCGGGGAGCTGTTTTTT. Its protein is CASTYGHTGELFF. The V call is TRBV19, the J call TRBJ2-2; D uncertain. V lost 7 bases, J lost 3 bases, and 9 bases lay in between. Germline assignment: CDR1 LNHDA and CDR2 SQIVND (reference sequence). This CDR3 region has 13 residues.

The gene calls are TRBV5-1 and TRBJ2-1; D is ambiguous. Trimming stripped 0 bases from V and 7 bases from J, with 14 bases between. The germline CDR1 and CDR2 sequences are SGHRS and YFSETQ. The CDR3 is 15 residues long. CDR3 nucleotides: TGCGCCAGCAGCTTGGCCAGCCGGAGACTGAATGAGCAGTTCTTC. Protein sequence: CASSLASRRLNEQFF.

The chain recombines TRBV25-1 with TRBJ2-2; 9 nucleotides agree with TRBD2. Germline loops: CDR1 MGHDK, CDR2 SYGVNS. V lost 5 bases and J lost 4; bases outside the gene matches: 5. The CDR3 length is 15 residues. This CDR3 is CASSSAGGPTGELFF. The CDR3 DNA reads TGTGCCAGCAGTTCCGCGGGGGGGCCCACCGGGGAGCTGTTTTTT.

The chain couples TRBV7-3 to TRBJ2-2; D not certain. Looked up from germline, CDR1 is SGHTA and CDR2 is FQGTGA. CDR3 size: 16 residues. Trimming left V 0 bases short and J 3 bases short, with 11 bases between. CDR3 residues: CASSLTAARDTGELFF. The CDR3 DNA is TGTGCCAGCAGCTTAACGGCAGCCCGGGACACCGGGGAGCTGTTTTTT.

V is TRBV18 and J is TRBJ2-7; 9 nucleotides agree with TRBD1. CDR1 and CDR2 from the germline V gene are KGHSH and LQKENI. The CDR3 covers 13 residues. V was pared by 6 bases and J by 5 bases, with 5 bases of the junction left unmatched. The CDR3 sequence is CASSRDRVDEQYF. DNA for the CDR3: TGTGCCAGCTCCCGGGACAGGGTGGACGAGCAGTACTTC.

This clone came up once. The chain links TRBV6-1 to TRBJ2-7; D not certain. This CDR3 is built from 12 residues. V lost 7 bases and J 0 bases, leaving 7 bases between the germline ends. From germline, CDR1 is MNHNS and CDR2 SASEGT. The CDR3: CASKTDSYEQYF. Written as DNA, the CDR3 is TGTGCCAGCAAAACAGACTCCTACGAGCAGTACTTC.

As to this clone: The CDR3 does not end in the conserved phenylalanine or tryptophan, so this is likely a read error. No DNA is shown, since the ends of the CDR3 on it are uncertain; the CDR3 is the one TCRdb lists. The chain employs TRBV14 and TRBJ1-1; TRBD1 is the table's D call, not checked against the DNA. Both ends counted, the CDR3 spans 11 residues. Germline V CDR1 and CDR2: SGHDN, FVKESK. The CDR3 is CASSQVQGNPS.

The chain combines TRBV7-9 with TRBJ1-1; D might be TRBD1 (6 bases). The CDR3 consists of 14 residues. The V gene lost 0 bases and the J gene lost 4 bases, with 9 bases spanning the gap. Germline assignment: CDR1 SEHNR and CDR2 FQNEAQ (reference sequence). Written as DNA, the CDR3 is TGTGCCAGCAGCTTAGCAGGGGGACCCACTGAAGCTTTCTTT. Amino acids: CASSLAGGPTEAFF.

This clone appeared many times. This CDR3 is CASSLASRVSYEQYF. The CDR3 DNA reads TGTGCCAGCAGCTTAGCCTCGAGGGTCTCGTACGAGCAGTACTTC. The chain is built from TRBV7-9 and TRBJ2-7; D perhaps matches TRBD2 (5 bases). Trimming took off 0 bases at V and 4 bases at J, with 13 bases between the two ends. The CDR3 contains 15 residues. CDR1 and CDR2 (germline): SEHNR, FQNEAQ (reference sequence).

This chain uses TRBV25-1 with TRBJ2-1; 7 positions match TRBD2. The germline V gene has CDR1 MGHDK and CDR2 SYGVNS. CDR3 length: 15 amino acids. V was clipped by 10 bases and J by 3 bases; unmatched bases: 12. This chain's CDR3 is CATQRAGILYNEQFF. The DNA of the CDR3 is TGTGCCACCCAGAGAGCGGGGATCCTCTACAATGAGCAGTTCTTC.

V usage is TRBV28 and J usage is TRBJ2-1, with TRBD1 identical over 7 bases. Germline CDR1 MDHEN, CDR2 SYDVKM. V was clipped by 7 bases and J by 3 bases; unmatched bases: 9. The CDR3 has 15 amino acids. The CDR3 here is CASTSLGQSYNEQFF. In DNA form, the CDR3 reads TGTGCCAGCACCTCATTGGGACAGAGCTACAATGAGCAGTTCTTC.

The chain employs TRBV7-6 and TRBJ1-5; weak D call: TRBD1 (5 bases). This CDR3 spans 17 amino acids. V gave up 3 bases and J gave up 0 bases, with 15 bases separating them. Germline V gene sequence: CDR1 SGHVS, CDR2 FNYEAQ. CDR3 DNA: TGTGCCAGCAGCTTGGAGGGCCCCAGGGATAGCAATCAGCCCCAGCATTTT. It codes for CASSLEGPRDSNQPQHF.

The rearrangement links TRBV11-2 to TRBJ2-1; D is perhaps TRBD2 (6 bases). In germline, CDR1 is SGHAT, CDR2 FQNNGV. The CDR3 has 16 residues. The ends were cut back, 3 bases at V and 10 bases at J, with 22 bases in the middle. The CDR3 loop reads CASSFMLARGIREQFF. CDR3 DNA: TGTGCCAGCAGCTTCATGCTAGCGCGGGGAATCAGGGAGCAGTTCTTC.

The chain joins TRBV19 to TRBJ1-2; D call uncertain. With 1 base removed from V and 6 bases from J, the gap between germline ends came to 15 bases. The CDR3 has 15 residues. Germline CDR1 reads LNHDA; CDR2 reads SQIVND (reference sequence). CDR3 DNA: TGTGCCAGTAGTATAGGACACACGAAATGGAATGGCTACACCTTC. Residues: CASSIGHTKWNGYTF.

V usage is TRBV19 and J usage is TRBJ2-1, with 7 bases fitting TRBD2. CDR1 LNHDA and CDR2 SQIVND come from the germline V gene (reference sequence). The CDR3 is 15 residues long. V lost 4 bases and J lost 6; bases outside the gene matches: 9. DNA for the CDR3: TGTGCCAGTAGTAGCGGGAGAATAAGAAGCAATGAGCAGTTCTTC. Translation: CASSSGRIRSNEQFF.